The 7 T cell receptor beta chains listed next were all sequenced from one sample in a study of OX40 agonist ivuxolimab in advanced cancers. Using immunoSEQ multiplex PCR, the repertoire was profiled, and TCRdb retains in-frame clones only, with some absent. Counted here are tens of thousands of clones, roughly 78% occurring once; the ten biggest clones make up more than 4.5%. The source material was CD4+ or CD8+ T cells sorted from blood, sampled in a trial of the OX40 agonist ivuxolimab. The receptors here all came from an adult with an advanced solid tumor such as melanoma, head and neck, liver or kidney cancer.

V and J are TRBV28 and TRBJ2-7, with 9 bases that match TRBD1. Germline V gives CDR1 MDHEN, CDR2 SYDVKM. The V gene end was trimmed by 6 bases and the J gene end by 5 bases; junction bases not matched to a gene: 8. The length of the CDR3 is 14 residues. The CDR3 here is CASRGGQGVHEQYF. CDR3 in DNA: TGTGCCAGCAGGGGGGGACAGGGTGTCCACGAGCAGTACTTC.

V is TRBV6-1 and J is TRBJ1-4; 10 nucleotides agree with TRBD1. V trimming: 6 bases; J trimming: 8 bases; junction bases outside the gene matches: 9. Germline CDR1 and CDR2: MNHNS and SASEGT. The CDR3 is made up of 15 amino acids. The CDR3: CASSPRTGGNEKLFF. The CDR3 DNA reads as TGTGCCAGCAGCCCGAGGACAGGGGGAAACGAAAAACTGTTTTTT.

The chain recombines TRBV5-1 with TRBJ1-1; D call uncertain. CDR1 is SGHRS, CDR2 YFSETQ, per germline. The V end lost 2 bases, the J end lost 4 bases, and 12 bases lay between the germline ends. CDR3 length: 14 amino acids. CDR3 loop: CASSFSGVGTEAFF. CDR3 coding DNA: TGCGCCAGCAGCTTTAGCGGGGTCGGCACTGAAGCTTTCTTT.

The V and J genes are TRBV2 and TRBJ1-1, with 8 bases identical to TRBD1. Germline loops: CDR1 SNHLY, CDR2 FYNNEI. V was clipped by 4 bases and J by 4 bases; unmatched bases: 5. CDR3 length: 14 residues. The CDR3 region is CASSASGGSTEAFF. CDR3 DNA sequence: TGTGCCAGCAGTGCATCAGGGGGCTCCACTGAAGCTTTCTTT.

This sequence joins TRBV28 and TRBJ2-7; D not resolved. This CDR3 spans 11 amino acids. CDR1 MDHEN and CDR2 SYDVKM come from the germline V gene. The V end was cut by 5 bases, the J end by 4 bases, with 6 bases between. The DNA for the CDR3 is TGTGCCAGCAGTGTATATTACGAGCAGTACTTC. Translated: CASSVYYEQYF.

This clone appeared a few times. The V gene is TRBV29-1, the J gene TRBJ2-7; D is possibly TRBD1 (5 bases). The CDR3 sequence is 13 residues long. The germline CDR1 and CDR2 sequences are SQVTM and ANQGSEA. V was cut by 4 bases and J by 2 bases, with 12 bases left in between. Written as DNA, the CDR3 is TGCAGCGTTGCTACAGGACACACCTACGAGCAGTACTTC. Translation gives CSVATGHTYEQYF.

The V call is TRBV28, the J call TRBJ2-5; 7 bases align to TRBD2. The J call could be wrong; TRBJ2-7 is a better fit for the DNA end. CDR1 is MDHEN, CDR2 SYDVKM, per germline. CDR3 length: 15 residues. CDR3 protein: CASSFFSGASYEQYF. The DNA for the CDR3 is TGTGCCAGCAGTTTCTTCAGCGGGGCCTCCTACGAGCAGTACTTC.